The rows below give T cell receptor beta chains drawn from one sample of a study of shared clonotypes between healthy human individuals. The protocol was immunoSEQ multiplex PCR, while the TCRdb copy is restricted to in-frame clones and leaves out a portion. The table shows around 2,000,000 clones, with 90% to 95% occurring only once. Source material: naive CD8+ T cells from PBMCs. Receptors originate from a young man in good health. Some clones in this sample may be carry-over from other donors' samples. Each CDR3 is given with its conserved first and last residue. A D gene is named only where the DNA matches it firmly. For some rows the clone size is stated as once, few or many, or as a class when expanded; others skip it.

TRBV7-8,TRBJ2-7,-,-,CASSLTVRVAAYEQYF,TGTGCCAGCAGCTTAACCGTCAGGGTAGCAGCCTACGAGCAGTACTTC
TRBV6-5,TRBJ2-1,-,-,CASSYSNGGAYNEQFF,TGTGCCAGCAGTTACTCGAATGGCGGGGCTTACAATGAGCAGTTCTTC
TRBV14,TRBJ1-2,-,-,CASSQDRGKSYTF,TGTGCCAGCAGCCAAGATCGAGGGAAGAGCTACACCTTC
TRBV4-1,TRBJ1-1,-,-,CASSLSIVGRLTEAFF,TGCGCCAGCAGCCTGTCGATAGTTGGGCGACTCACTGAAGCTTTCTTT
TRBV12-5,TRBJ1-2,-,-,CASGSTGKDGYTF,TGTGCTAGTGGTTCCACCGGGAAGGATGGCTACACCTTC
TRBV7-3,TRBJ2-4,-,TRBD2,CASSLTAGGLDIQYF,TGTGCCAGCAGCTTAACTGCGGGAGGGTTAGACATTCAGTACTTC
TRBV19,TRBJ2-7,once,TRBD1,CASSLRTGVYEQYF,TGTGCCAGTAGTTTACGGACAGGGGTCTACGAGCAGTACTTC
TRBV4-1,TRBJ1-1,-,-,CASCLGHTLNTEAFF,TGCGCCAGCTGCCTTGGACATACTCTGAACACTGAAGCTTTCTTT
TRBV27,TRBJ2-5,-,-,CASSQARGTRIGQETQYF,TGTGCCAGTAGTCAAGCCCGGGGGACGCGTATAGGACAAGAGACCCAGTACTTC
TRBV27,TRBJ2-7,-,TRBD1,CASSLRDRSYEQYF,TGTGCCAGCAGTTTGAGGGACAGGTCCTACGAGCAGTACTTC
TRBV11-2,TRBJ1-6,-,-,CASSLGTAYNSPLHF,TGTGCCAGCAGCCTCGGGACGGCATATAATTCACCCCTCCACTTT
TRBV28,TRBJ2-3,-,TRBD2,CASSLGTSAHTDTQYF,TGTGCCAGCAGTTTAGGGACTAGCGCACACACAGATACGCAGTATTTT
TRBV7-9,TRBJ2-7,once,TRBD2,CASSAGGTRIHEQYF,TGTGCCAGCAGCGCAGGAGGGACTAGGATCCACGAGCAGTACTTC
TRBV29-1,TRBJ1-1,few,-,CSVVRENTEAFF,TGCAGCGTTGTAAGGGAGAACACTGAAGCTTTCTTT